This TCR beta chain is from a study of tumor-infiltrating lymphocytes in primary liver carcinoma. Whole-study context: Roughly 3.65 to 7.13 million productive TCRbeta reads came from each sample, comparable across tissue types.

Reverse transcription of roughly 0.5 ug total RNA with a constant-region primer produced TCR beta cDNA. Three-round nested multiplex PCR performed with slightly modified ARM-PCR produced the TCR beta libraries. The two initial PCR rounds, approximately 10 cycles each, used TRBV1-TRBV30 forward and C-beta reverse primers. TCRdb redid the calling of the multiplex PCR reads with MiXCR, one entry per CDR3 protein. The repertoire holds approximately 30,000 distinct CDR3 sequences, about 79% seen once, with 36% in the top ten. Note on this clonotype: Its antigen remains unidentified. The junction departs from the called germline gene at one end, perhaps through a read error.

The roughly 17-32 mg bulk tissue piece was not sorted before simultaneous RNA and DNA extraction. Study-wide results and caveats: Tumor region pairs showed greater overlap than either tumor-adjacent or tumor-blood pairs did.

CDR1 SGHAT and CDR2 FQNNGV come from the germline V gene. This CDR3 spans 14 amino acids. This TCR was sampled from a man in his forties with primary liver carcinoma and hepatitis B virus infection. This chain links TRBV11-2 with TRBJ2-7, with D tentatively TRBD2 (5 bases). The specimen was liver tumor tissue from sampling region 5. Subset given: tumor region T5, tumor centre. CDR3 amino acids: CGSGVDLGGWEQYF. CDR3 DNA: TGTGGCAGCGGCGTAGATCTTGGTGGATGGGAGCAGTACTTC.